A selection of T cell receptor beta chains follows, all from one sample in a study of cytomegalovirus exposure and HLA in healthy donors. Sequencing used immunoSEQ multiplex PCR; TCRdb keeps in-frame clones, though not all of them. The sample includes 150,000 or so clones, more than 70% of them seen just once. The sequenced material came from PBMCs. The receptors here all came from a man aged 45-60 years in good health and CMV-seronegative. Both conserved end residues are part of each CDR3. The D gene is left open where the match is weak. Some rows have no size entry. The others give once, few or many, or a class for an expanded clone.

TRBJ1-1,-,TRBV2,TRBD1,CASRAGGLNTEAFF,TGTGCCAGCAGGGCAGGGGGCTTGAACACTGAAGCTTTCTTT
TRBJ2-3,once,TRBV19,TRBD1,CASSIPGGSDTQYF,TGTGCCAGTAGTATTCCAGGGGGCTCCGATACGCAGTATTTT
TRBJ2-3,few,TRBV2,-,CASSVGDTQYF,TGTGCCAGCAGTGTCGGGGATACGCAGTATTTT
TRBJ1-3,-,TRBV19,-,CASSSQGSGNTIYF,TGTGCCAGTAGTTCACAGGGTTCAGGAAACACCATATATTTT
TRBJ2-3,-,TRBV29-1,-,CSVIEGSDTQYF,TGCAGCGTTATAGAGGGTTCAGATACGCAGTATTTT
TRBJ2-3,-,TRBV12-5,-,CASAFGDTQYF,TGTGCTAGTGCTTTCGGGGATACGCAGTATTTT
TRBJ1-1,-,TRBV9,-,CASSVGPGREDTEAFF,TGTGCCAGCAGCGTAGGGCCAGGGAGGGAGGACACTGAAGCTTTCTTT
TRBJ2-7,-,TRBV19,TRBD2,CASSLIPGGDYEQYF,TGTGCCAGTAGTCTGATACCGGGAGGGGACTACGAGCAGTACTTC
TRBJ1-3,-,TRBV27,-,CASSPVGASGNTIYF,TGTGCCAGCAGTCCGGTAGGGGCCTCTGGAAACACCATATATTTT
TRBJ2-7,-,TRBV5-1,-,CASSLAAGISSYEQYF,TGCGCCAGCAGCTTGGCCGCGGGGATCAGCTCCTACGAGCAGTACTTC
TRBJ2-2,-,TRBV25-1,-,CASSPQIGGNTGELFF,TGTGCCAGCAGTCCGCAAATCGGGGGGAACACCGGGGAGCTGTTTTTT
TRBJ2-5,-,TRBV18,TRBD1,CASSHYSTGEETQYF,TGTGCCAGCTCACACTACTCGACAGGGGAAGAGACCCAGTACTTC
TRBJ2-2,-,TRBV30,-,CAWRRGTGELFF,TGTGCCTGGAGAAGGGGGACCGGGGAGCTGTTTTTT
TRBJ1-4,once,TRBV18,-,CASSPPRGEDEKLFF,TGTGCCAGCTCACCCCCGCGTGGCGAGGATGAAAAACTGTTTTTT
TRBJ2-7,once,TRBV5-6,TRBD2,CASSLPLAGSRNEQYF,TGTGCCAGCAGCTTGCCCCTAGCGGGAAGTCGTAACGAGCAGTACTTC
TRBJ2-1,-,TRBV18,-,CASSLPAGEQFF,TGTGCCAGCTCACTACCGGCGGGAGAGCAGTTCTTC
TRBJ2-7,-,TRBV23-1,-,CASSPSFNEQYF,TGCGCCAGCAGTCCTAGCTTCAACGAGCAGTACTTC
TRBJ1-2,once,TRBV15,-,CATSRDYGRGDYGYTF,TGTGCCACCAGCAGGGATTACGGGAGGGGGGACTATGGCTACACCTTC
TRBJ2-3,once,TRBV6-6,-,CASNPGLGLGADTQYF,TGTGCCAGCAACCCGGGACTCGGGTTGGGGGCAGATACGCAGTATTTT
TRBJ2-7,-,TRBV30,TRBD2,CAWSVSGGDSYEQYF,TGTGCCTGGAGTGTAAGCGGGGGGGACTCCTACGAGCAGTACTTC
TRBJ2-1,-,TRBV30,TRBD2,CAWSGLAAKEVFF,TGTGCCTGGAGTGGTCTAGCGGCCAAAGAGGTGTTCTTC
TRBJ2-5,-,TRBV5-1,-,CASSFRDRQETQYF,TGCGCCAGCAGCTTTCGTGACAGACAAGAGACCCAGTACTTC
TRBJ2-1,-,TRBV29-1,TRBD2,CSVERGRYNEQFF,TGCAGCGTTGAACGCGGGAGGTACAATGAGCAGTTCTTC
TRBJ2-6,-,TRBV7-3,-,CASSGQPVSGANVLTF,TGTGCCAGCTCCGGACAGCCAGTCTCTGGGGCCAACGTCCTGACTTTC
TRBJ2-6,-,TRBV30,TRBD2,CAWNWGGLSGANVLTF,TGTGCCTGGAATTGGGGGGGGTTGTCTGGGGCCAACGTCCTGACTTTC
TRBJ2-7,-,TRBV28,-,CASSHGSSYEQYF,TGTGCCAGCAGCCACGGTAGCTCCTACGAGCAGTACTTC
TRBJ2-7,-,TRBV5-4,TRBD2,CASSGVSRDYNYEQYF,TGTGCCAGCAGCGGTGTTAGTCGGGACTATAACTACGAGCAGTACTTC
TRBJ1-1,-,TRBV2,-,CASSPEGSDTEAFF,TGTGCCAGCAGTCCCGAGGGTTCGGACACTGAAGCTTTCTTT
TRBJ1-1,few,TRBV11-2,TRBD1,CASSRIGQGYGNTEAFF,TGTGCCAGCAGCAGGATTGGACAGGGCTACGGGAACACTGAAGCTTTCTTT
TRBJ2-3,-,TRBV2,TRBD2,CASSDRGGDPSTDTQYF,TGTGCCAGCAGTGATAGGGGAGGGGATCCTAGCACAGATACGCAGTATTTT
TRBJ2-7,-,TRBV7-2,TRBD1,CASSPGTGFYEQYF,TGTGCCAGCAGCCCTGGGACAGGGTTCTACGAGCAGTACTTC
TRBJ2-1,-,TRBV14,TRBD2,CASSQDFGGVFRQFF,TGTGCCAGCAGCCAAGACTTCGGGGGGGTATTTAGGCAGTTCTTC
TRBJ1-6,-,TRBV2,-,CASTLQTGGNSPLHF,TGTGCCAGCACTCTTCAGACAGGAGGTAATTCACCCCTCCACTTT
TRBJ2-7,-,TRBV19,-,CASSIAGQGTTYEQYF,TGTGCCAGTAGTATAGCCGGCCAGGGCACAACCTACGAGCAGTACTTC
TRBJ1-4,few,TRBV19,TRBD1,CASSILRGRGEKLFF,TGTGCCAGTAGTATTCTCAGGGGGCGTGGTGAAAAACTGTTTTTT
TRBJ2-1,once,TRBV5-4,-,CASSLIRGARSEQFF,TGTGCCAGCAGCTTGATCCGGGGGGCCCGGAGTGAGCAGTTCTTC
TRBJ1-5,-,TRBV5-8,TRBD1,CASSSGDRANQPQHF,TGTGCCAGCAGCTCGGGGGACAGGGCCAATCAGCCCCAGCATTTT
TRBJ2-2,few,TRBV13,-,CASNLGNDRELFF,TGTGCCAGCAACTTAGGTAACGACAGGGAGCTGTTTTTT
TRBJ1-1,-,TRBV18,-,CASSPGQLNMNTEAFF,TGTGCCAGCTCACCAGGACAGCTAAACATGAACACTGAAGCTTTCTTT
TRBJ2-3,once,TRBV30,TRBD2,CASTRGGTDTQYF,TGTGCCAGTACCCGGGGGGGCACAGATACGCAGTATTTT
TRBJ1-1,-,TRBV5-1,TRBD1,CASSSQGAKDTEAFF,TGCGCCAGCAGCTCACAGGGGGCAAAGGACACTGAAGCTTTCTTT
TRBJ2-7,-,TRBV5-1,-,CASSGGTEGVEQYF,TGCGCCAGCAGCGGCGGGACAGAGGGGGTTGAGCAGTACTTC
TRBJ2-3,-,TRBV4-1,TRBD1,CASSGQGGTDTQYF,TGCGCCAGCTCGGGACAGGGAGGGACAGATACGCAGTATTTT
TRBJ1-5,-,TRBV19,TRBD1,CASSRGQGRNQPQHF,TGTGCCAGTAGTCGCGGACAGGGTCGCAATCAGCCCCAGCATTTT
TRBJ2-7,-,TRBV7-8,-,CASSSLGAYEQYF,TGTGCCAGCAGCTCCCTAGGGGCATACGAGCAGTACTTC
TRBJ1-1,-,TRBV20-1,-,CSAHKGPLFF,TGCAGTGCTCACAAGGGGCCACTTTTCTTT
TRBJ1-1,few,TRBV29-1,TRBD1,CSASGTGVTEAFF,TGCAGCGCCTCTGGGACAGGGGTTACTGAAGCTTTCTTT
TRBJ2-5,-,TRBV9,TRBD1,CASSVQGAVETQYF,TGTGCCAGCAGCGTCCAGGGGGCCGTGGAGACCCAGTACTTC
TRBJ2-7,-,TRBV5-3,TRBD1,CARSLGWGQASYEQYF,TGTGCCAGAAGCTTGGGATGGGGACAGGCTTCCTACGAGCAGTACTTC
TRBJ2-6,-,TRBV9,TRBD1,CASDADRGLRSGANVLTF,TGTGCCAGCGACGCTGACAGGGGGCTGAGGTCTGGGGCCAACGTCCTGACTTTC
TRBJ2-5,-,TRBV18,TRBD2,CASSPPVRPTGTSGSGWETQYF,TGTGCCAGCTCACCACCAGTACGCCCGACCGGGACTAGCGGGAGCGGTTGGGAGACCCAGTACTTC
TRBJ2-1,-,TRBV19,-,CASSTDWSSYNEQFF,TGTGCCAGTAGTACGGACTGGAGCTCCTACAATGAGCAGTTCTTC
TRBJ1-4,-,TRBV27,-,CASRSTGHEKLFF,TGTGCCAGCAGGTCAACAGGGCATGAAAAACTGTTTTTT
TRBJ1-6,-,TRBV4-1,-,CASSRGGTNSPLHF,TGCGCCAGCAGCCGGGGAGGGACTAATTCACCCCTCCACTTT
TRBJ2-6,-,TRBV5-1,-,CASGRLPLSGANVLTF,TGCGCCAGCGGAAGACTGCCGCTCTCTGGGGCCAACGTCCTGACTTTC
TRBJ2-2,-,TRBV5-5,-,CASSLEGGKSGELFF,TGTGCCAGCAGCTTGGAGGGGGGGAAGTCCGGGGAGCTGTTTTTT